This T cell receptor (beta chain) was sequenced for a study of cytomegalovirus exposure and HLA in healthy donors. Primers: 60 Vbeta forward and 13 Jbeta reverse. The repertoire was sequenced with immunoSEQ multiplex PCR; TCRdb's copy has only in-frame clones and lacks some. Among approximately 190,000 clones listed, around 70% were seen once. The CDR3 is 17 residues long. Germline loops: CDR1 MGHRA, CDR2 YSYEKL. V was trimmed by 5 bases and J by 8 bases, leaving 22 bases between them. This receptor was taken from a man aged 35-49 years in good health and CMV-seropositive. What was sequenced was PBMCs. The chain couples TRBV4-1 to TRBJ1-6, with TRBD1 as a possible D gene (5 bases). This chain's CDR3 is CASSGQGSLLADSPLHF. CDR3 nucleotide sequence: TGCGCCAGCAGCGGCCAGGGAAGTCTGCTGGCTGATTCACCCCTCCACTTT.